The 3 T cell receptor beta chains below come from one sample, sequenced in a study of PD-1 blockade in classical Hodgkin lymphoma. Stated time point: cycle 4 day 1 (C4D1), after 6 weeks of nivolumab. All trial patients relapsed after autologous stem cell transplantation. Magnetic negative selection of thawed PBMCs was the method by which CD4+ T cells were purified. TCRdb's copy holds only in-frame clones and misses some; the assay was immunoSEQ multiplex PCR. The sample yields about 13,000 clones, about 80% seen once. The sequenced sample was CD4+ T cells from blood, obtained before the fourth cycle of nivolumab. Receptors originate from a human donor with classical Hodgkin lymphoma.

The table lists this clone with a few counts. The J gene is TRBJ1-4, the V gene TRBV5-8; D is undetermined. CDR1 and CDR2 from the germline V gene are SGHTS and YDEGEE. The CDR3 totals 14 residues. CDR3 DNA sequence: TGTGCTTCGACCGAAGGTGCAACTAATGAAAAACTGTTTTTT. It is translated as CASTEGATNEKLFF.

The chain joins TRBV5-5 to TRBJ2-5; 9 bases are a match to TRBD1. The V and J ends lost 4 bases and 1 base, in that order; junction bases with no gene match: 5. This CDR3 comprises 15 residues. The V gene's germline CDR1 is SGHKS and CDR2 YYEKEE (reference sequence). CDR3 nucleotide sequence: TGTGCCAGCAGCGTCGACAGGGGGATCCAAGAGACCCAGTACTTC. Amino acids: CASSVDRGIQETQYF. Filled out from reference TRBV5-5 and TRBJ2-5, the complete variable domain reads DAGVTQSPTHLIKTRGQQVTLRCSPISGHKSVSWYQQVLGQGPQFIFQYYEKEERGRGNFPDRFSARQFPNYSSELNVNALLLGDSALYLCASSVDRGIQETQYFGPGTRLLVL.

V gene TRBV30 combines with J gene TRBJ1-5, with TRBD1 identical over 10 bases. Germline-derived CDR1 and CDR2 are GTSNPN and SVGIG (reference sequence). This CDR3 comprises 17 residues. The V and J ends lost 0 bases and 3 bases, in that order; junction bases with no gene match: 8. As DNA, the CDR3 is TGTGCCTGGAGTGTCCGGGACAGGGGAATAGCCAATCAGCCCCAGCATTTT. Translation gives CAWSVRDRGIANQPQHF.